A selection of T cell receptor beta chains follows, all from one sample in a study of shared T cell receptors in the human thymus. Clones were sequenced by immunoSEQ multiplex PCR, and TCRdb holds only the in-frame ones, with some missing. The data show about 400,000 clones, 85% to 95% seen once. Sequencing was performed on thymocytes. Receptor source: a human donor. Both conserved end residues are part of each CDR3. The order of the fields is clone size, V gene, D gene, J gene, CDR3 protein, CDR3 DNA. D genes are given only for firm matches. Part of the rows lack a size; the others show once, few, many or a class for expanded clones.

once,TRBV19,-,TRBJ1-5,CASMEAGYSNQPQHF,TGTGCCAGTATGGAGGCAGGGTATAGCAATCAGCCCCAGCATTTT
-,TRBV5-4,TRBD1,TRBJ2-7,CASSPGDRRSYEQYF,TGTGCCAGCAGCCCAGGGGACAGACGCTCCTACGAGCAGTACTTC
-,TRBV29-1,-,TRBJ2-2,CSVTGANTGELFF,TGCAGCGTCACAGGAGCGAACACCGGGGAGCTGTTTTTT
-,TRBV29-1,-,TRBJ2-4,CSVVWQPKNIQYF,TGCAGCGTTGTGTGGCAGCCCAAAAACATTCAGTACTTC
once,TRBV10-3,-,TRBJ1-3,CAISDWPTGHSSGNTIYF,TGTGCCATCAGTGACTGGCCGACAGGTCATTCCTCTGGAAACACCATATATTTT
-,TRBV15,-,TRBJ2-3,CATSRGGGTDTQYF,TGTGCCACCAGCAGAGGAGGAGGCACAGATACGCAGTATTTT
-,TRBV20-1,-,TRBJ2-7,CSARDGYEQYF,TGCAGTGCTAGGGACGGCTACGAGCAGTACTTC
-,TRBV5-5,-,TRBJ1-5,CASSSDRSYSNQPQHF,TGTGCCAGCAGCTCCGACAGGAGTTATAGCAATCAGCCCCAGCATTTT
-,TRBV27,TRBD1,TRBJ1-1,CASRETGVTEAFF,TGTGCCAGCAGAGAGACAGGGGTAACTGAAGCTTTCTTT
-,TRBV28,TRBD1,TRBJ2-3,CASSLCKRQGTSTDTQYF,TGTGCCAGCAGTTTATGCAAAAGACAGGGGACTAGCACAGATACGCAGTATTTT
-,TRBV7-9,-,TRBJ2-1,CASSQVGVNYNEQFF,TGTGCCAGCAGCCAAGTAGGGGTTAACTACAATGAGCAGTTCTTC
-,TRBV27,TRBD1,TRBJ1-2,CASSLQGARGYTF,TGTGCCAGCAGCCTACAGGGGGCGCGTGGCTACACCTTC
-,TRBV7-9,TRBD2,TRBJ2-1,CASSLARLAGSYNEQFF,TGTGCCAGCAGCTTAGCGAGACTAGCCGGCTCCTACAATGAGCAGTTCTTC
-,TRBV11-2,TRBD2,TRBJ2-7,CASSPGRAGEIYEQYF,TGTGCCAGCAGCCCGGGGCGGGCGGGAGAAATCTACGAGCAGTACTTC
-,TRBV4-3,-,TRBJ2-3,CALGKGPERPITDTQYF,TGCGCCCTAGGGAAGGGCCCGGAGCGACCTATCACAGATACGCAGTATTTT
-,TRBV7-2,TRBD2,TRBJ2-7,CASSLGVSGGDEQYF,TGTGCCAGCAGCCTAGGGGTTAGCGGGGGTGACGAGCAGTACTTC